This TCR beta chain was observed in a study of OX40 agonist ivuxolimab in advanced cancers. Broader study findings: More expanded clones were seen, on average, in CD8+ T cells than in CD4+.

As to this clone: Its target is unknown.

Method: immunoSEQ multiplex PCR; TCRdb's copy keeps in-frame clones and lacks some. In the table there are tens of thousands of clones, 87% of which are singletons. This clonotype originated in an adult with an advanced solid tumor such as melanoma, head and neck, liver or kidney cancer. This specimen was CD4+ or CD8+ T cells sorted from blood, taken in a trial of the OX40 agonist ivuxolimab.

Written as DNA, the CDR3 is TGTGCCAGCAGTTCGGTGGGCCAAGGGGGCTACGAGCAGTACTTC. Its protein is CASSSVGQGGYEQYF. The chain has TRBV28 and TRBJ2-7; tentatively, D is TRBD1 (6 bases). V lost 4 bases and J 3 bases, leaving 16 bases between the germline ends. The germline gives CDR1 MDHEN, CDR2 SYDVKM. The CDR3 sequence is 15 residues long.